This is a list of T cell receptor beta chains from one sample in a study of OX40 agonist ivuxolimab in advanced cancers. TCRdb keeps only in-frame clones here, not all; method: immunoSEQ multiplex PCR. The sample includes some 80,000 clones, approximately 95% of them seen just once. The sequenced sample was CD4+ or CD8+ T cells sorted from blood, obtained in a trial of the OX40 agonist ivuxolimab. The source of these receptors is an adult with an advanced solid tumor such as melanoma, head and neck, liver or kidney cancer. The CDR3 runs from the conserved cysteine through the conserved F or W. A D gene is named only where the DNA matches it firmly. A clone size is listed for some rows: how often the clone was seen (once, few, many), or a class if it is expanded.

TGTGCCAGCAGTCCCCAGGGGAAAGCTTTCTTT	CASSPQGKAFF	TRBJ1-1	TRBV28	NA	NA
TGTGCCAGCAGCCTGGACCCCGGGACAGGGGTTCTCGGCTACACCTTC	CASSLDPGTGVLGYTF	TRBJ1-2	TRBV5-5	TRBD1	NA
TGTGCCAGCAGTTTTGGGGGCAGGACTGAAGCTTTCTTT	CASSFGGRTEAFF	TRBJ1-1	TRBV27	NA	NA
TGTGCCAGCAGCCTCCAGGGAGGGCAGGGGGGCGCAGATACGCAGTATTTT	CASSLQGGQGGADTQYF	TRBJ2-3	TRBV27	NA	NA
TGTGCCAGCAGCGACGGACAGGGGCTTGAAGCTTTCTTT	CASSDGQGLEAFF	TRBJ1-1	TRBV9	TRBD1	NA
TGTGCCAGCACCCCGGGAGGGGGCACCTACGAGCAGTACTTC	CASTPGGGTYEQYF	TRBJ2-7	TRBV6-5	NA	once
TGCGCCAGCAGCGTGAGGTGGGGGAACTCTTACGAGCAGTACTTC	CASSVRWGNSYEQYF	TRBJ2-7	TRBV5-1	NA	NA
TGTGCCAGCAGTCCCACTGACGGTTACAATGAGCAGTTCTTC	CASSPTDGYNEQFF	TRBJ2-1	TRBV6-4	NA	NA
TGTGCCAGCAGCACCCACAGGGGGAACACTGAAGCTTTCTTT	CASSTHRGNTEAFF	TRBJ1-1	TRBV14	TRBD1	NA
TGTGCCAGCAGGGGACTAGCGGGGGGGCCTAGCACAGATACGCAGTATTTT	CASRGLAGGPSTDTQYF	TRBJ2-3	TRBV28	TRBD2	NA
TGTGCCAGCAGCTTGGGGGGAGGGACTCCCATGGGGGAGCAGTACTTC	CASSLGGGTPMGEQYF	TRBJ2-7	TRBV7-6	TRBD2	NA
TGTGCCAGCAGCCTCCGGAGGGCCGGGGAGCTGTTTTTT	CASSLRRAGELFF	TRBJ2-2	TRBV27	NA	NA
TGTGCCAGCAGCTTGGGGTCTGGAAACACCATATATTTT	CASSLGSGNTIYF	TRBJ1-3	TRBV7-9	NA	NA
TGTGCCAGCACAGACGAGCAGGAATCACTGTTTTTT	CASTDEQESLFF	TRBJ1-4	TRBV11-3	NA	NA
TGTGCCAGCAGTTTAGTGGGCGGAGCCTACGAGCAGTACTTC	CASSLVGGAYEQYF	TRBJ2-7	TRBV27	NA	NA
TGTGCCAGCAGTTTCGACCCCTCCCAGGGAAGATACACTGAAGCTTTCTTT	CASSFDPSQGRYTEAFF	TRBJ1-1	TRBV28	NA	NA
TGTGCCAGCAGCCCAGCGGGAGGGTCCTACGAGCAGTACTTC	CASSPAGGSYEQYF	TRBJ2-7	TRBV7-3	TRBD2	NA
TGTGCCAGCAGTTACCGACAGGCGGGCAGAAGGGGCTACACCTTC	CASSYRQAGRRGYTF	TRBJ1-2	TRBV6-5	NA	NA
TGTGCCAGCAGCGTAGATGGGGGATCGGGGACTGAAGCTTTCTTT	CASSVDGGSGTEAFF	TRBJ1-1	TRBV9	NA	NA
TGCGCCAGCAGCCGAGTAGGGCAGGGGTCCTACGAGCAGTACTTC	CASSRVGQGSYEQYF	TRBJ2-7	TRBV4-1	NA	NA
TGCGCCAGCAGCTTGGGGCGGGGAGGGTCCTACGAGCAGTACTTC	CASSLGRGGSYEQYF	TRBJ2-7	TRBV5-1	TRBD2	NA
TGTGCCAGCAACCCAGGGGGGAACTACGAGCAGTACTTC	CASNPGGNYEQYF	TRBJ2-7	TRBV7-9	NA	few
TGTGCCAGCAGCTACGGGGGGGAAAAACTGTTTTTT	CASSYGGEKLFF	TRBJ1-4	TRBV7-9	NA	NA
TGCGCCAGCAGCCAAACCCCAGGCAGGGCTAACTATGGCTACACCTTC	CASSQTPGRANYGYTF	TRBJ1-2	TRBV4-1	NA	NA
TGTGCCAGCAGTTTATCCGGGACAGGGGGCTATGGCTACACCTTC	CASSLSGTGGYGYTF	TRBJ1-2	TRBV28	TRBD1	NA
TGTGCCAGCAGTTTATTGGGAACTTACGGTAGCTCCTACGAGCAGTACTTC	CASSLLGTYGSSYEQYF	TRBJ2-7	TRBV27	NA	NA
TGTGCCAGCAGGGTCGGGACAGGGGCCTTGGGGAAGGAAAAACTGTTTTTT	CASRVGTGALGKEKLFF	TRBJ1-4	TRBV28	TRBD1	NA
TGTGCCAGCAGGTACAGCACCTATGGCTACACCTTC	CASRYSTYGYTF	TRBJ1-2	TRBV27	NA	NA
TGTGCCAGCAGTGAATTATCGGCCAGGGGGTTTAACTATGGCTACACCTTC	CASSELSARGFNYGYTF	TRBJ1-2	TRBV25-1	TRBD1	NA
TGCGCCAGCAGCACGGCCCGGATTCAGCTGGGGGTTTGGGAGCAGTACTTC	CASSTARIQLGVWEQYF	TRBJ2-7	TRBV4-3	NA	NA
TGTGCCAGCAGTTACAGGGGACTCAGAAACAATGAGCAGTTCTTC	CASSYRGLRNNEQFF	TRBJ2-1	TRBV6-5	NA	NA
TGTGCCAGCAGCTTGAAGACTAGCGGGAGTACCCACGAGCAGTACTTC	CASSLKTSGSTHEQYF	TRBJ2-7	TRBV5-5	TRBD2	NA
TGTGCCAGCAGCTTAGCGGGAGCCACAGATACGCAGTATTTT	CASSLAGATDTQYF	TRBJ2-3	TRBV7-2	NA	NA
TGTGCCAGCAGCTTCCCGGGACAGGGAGTGGGTGACACCGGGGAGCTGTTTTTT	CASSFPGQGVGDTGELFF	TRBJ2-2	TRBV7-9	TRBD1	NA
TGTGCCTTATCAGGGACTTATAGCAATCAGCCCCAGCATTTT	CALSGTYSNQPQHF	TRBJ1-5	TRBV6-1	NA	NA
TGTGCCAGCAGCTTCGCCGGAGGGCAAGAGACCCAGTACTTC	CASSFAGGQETQYF	TRBJ2-5	TRBV7-9	NA	NA
TGCGCCACCATCCTTGACTCCTACGAGCAGTACTTC	CATILDSYEQYF	TRBJ2-7	TRBV10-1	NA	NA
TGCGCCAGCAGCGGGGAGCCTACCTACGAGCAGTACTTC	CASSGEPTYEQYF	TRBJ2-7	TRBV4-1	NA	NA
TGCGCCAGCAGCCTCCGGGACAGGGATTACAATGAGCAGTTCTTC	CASSLRDRDYNEQFF	TRBJ2-1	TRBV4-3	TRBD1	NA
TGCAGCGTTGTTTCGGCGGGGGCCGGTGTCACCGGGGAGCTGTTTTTT	CSVVSAGAGVTGELFF	TRBJ2-2	TRBV29-1	NA	NA
TGCGCCAGCAGCCAAGATTCGGTAGGTGCGCAGTATTTT	CASSQDSVGAQYF	TRBJ2-3	TRBV4-3	NA	NA
TGTGCCAGCAGTGAAGCGCTCGATTACCACAGGGTCGATTCTAACTATGGCTACACCTTC	CASSEALDYHRVDSNYGYTF	TRBJ1-2	TRBV6-1	NA	NA
TGTGCCAGCAGCTTAGCGGGACAGGGTGACGACTATGGCTACACCTTC	CASSLAGQGDDYGYTF	TRBJ1-2	TRBV7-8	TRBD1	NA
TGTGCCAGCAGTTTCTTCCAGCGGGAGGGTGCAGATACGCAGTATTTT	CASSFFQREGADTQYF	TRBJ2-3	TRBV27	TRBD2	NA
TGTGCCAGCAGTTTAGCTAGCGGGGGGACCGGGGAGCTGTTTTTT	CASSLASGGTGELFF	TRBJ2-2	TRBV27	TRBD2	once
TGTGCCAGCAGCCACCCGGGGAGTGAAGCTTTCTTT	CASSHPGSEAFF	TRBJ1-1	TRBV5-5	NA	NA
TGTGCCAGCAGGACCGCCTACAATGAGCAGTTCTTC	CASRTAYNEQFF	TRBJ2-1	TRBV6-1	NA	NA
TGTGCCAGCATAGGGAGGGTCTACGAGCAGTACTTC	CASIGRVYEQYF	TRBJ2-7	TRBV2	TRBD2	NA
TGTGCCAGCAGTTACTCGATAGGCGAATGGGAGGAGCTGTTTTTT	CASSYSIGEWEELFF	TRBJ2-2	TRBV6-5	NA	NA
TGTGCCAGCAGCTTAATAGGTGGGCCTGAAAACGAGCAGTACTTC	CASSLIGGPENEQYF	TRBJ2-7	TRBV7-2	NA	NA
TGTGCCAGCAGTGGCGGGCCCAAGCAGTACTTC	CASSGGPKQYF	TRBJ2-7	TRBV27	NA	NA
TGTGCCAGCACCCCTAGCGGGAGTCCTAATGAGCAGTTCTTC	CASTPSGSPNEQFF	TRBJ2-1	TRBV5-6	TRBD2	NA
TGTGCCACCACGACGGGTGAGCGGGGGGGCACCTACAATGAGCAGTTCTTC	CATTTGERGGTYNEQFF	TRBJ2-1	TRBV25-1	TRBD2	NA